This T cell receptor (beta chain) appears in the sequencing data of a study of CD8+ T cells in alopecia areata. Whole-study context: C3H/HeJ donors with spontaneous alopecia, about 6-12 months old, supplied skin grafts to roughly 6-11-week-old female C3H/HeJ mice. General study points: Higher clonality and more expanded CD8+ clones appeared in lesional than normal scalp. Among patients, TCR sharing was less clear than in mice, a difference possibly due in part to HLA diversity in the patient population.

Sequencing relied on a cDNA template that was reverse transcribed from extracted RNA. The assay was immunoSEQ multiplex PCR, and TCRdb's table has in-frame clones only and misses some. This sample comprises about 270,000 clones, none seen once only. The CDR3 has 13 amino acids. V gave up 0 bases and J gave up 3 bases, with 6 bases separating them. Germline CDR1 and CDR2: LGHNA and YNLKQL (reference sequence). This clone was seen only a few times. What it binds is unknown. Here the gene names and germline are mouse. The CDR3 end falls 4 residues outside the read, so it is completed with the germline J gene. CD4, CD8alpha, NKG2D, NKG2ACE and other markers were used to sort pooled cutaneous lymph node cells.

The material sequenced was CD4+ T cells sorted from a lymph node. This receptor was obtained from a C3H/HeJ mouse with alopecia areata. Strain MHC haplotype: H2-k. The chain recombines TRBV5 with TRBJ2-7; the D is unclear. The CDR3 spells CASSQDHNYEQYF. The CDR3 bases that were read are TGTGCCAGCAGCCAAGATCACAACTAT.